This TCR beta chain was obtained from a study of T cell clusters in autoimmune cytopenias. In terms of frequency, this clonotype is large. Its antigen is undetermined. One tube held mixed TRB-A and TRB-B primer pools for touch-down PCR. Reprocessing the multiplex PCR reads, TCRdb reports a single entry for every CDR3 protein and omits DNA. Its table records about 1,200 distinct CDR3 sequences. Each sample's input was around 250 ng genomic DNA, 38,000 or so genome equivalents. Germline CDR1 reads SQVTM; CDR2 reads ANQGSEA. CDR3 size: 13 residues. Findings of the study overall: Clustering suggested that physiological T cell clusters were missing in primary autoimmune cytopenia patients. No cluster-lack signature appeared between secondary cytopenia and chronic lymphocytic leukemia patients, apparently due to lymphoma masking. The T cell clusters came from computational analysis alone and lack functional validation. TRB repertoire shifts in secondary cytopenia and chronic lymphocytic leukemia mostly reflected lymphoma, not autoimmunity.

The chain is built from TRBV29-1 and TRBJ1-2. The clonotype was recovered from a human donor with an autoimmune cytopenia or autoimmune hepatitis (not recorded which). Sample: peripheral blood. CDR3: CSVVRLEAGGYTF.